This T cell receptor beta chain was obtained from a study of cytomegalovirus exposure and HLA in healthy donors. In the study overall: From around 180 million T cells, an earlier analysis saw approximately 120 million unique TCR beta sequences. Unique TCRs from HLA-typed donors, around 79 million of them, were held in an early data release.

Whole-study findings and limits: Fewer N-insertions (relative to the roughly 660-donor mean) were reportedly seen in an Asian-associated ancestry cluster in a later analysis.

13 Jbeta primers and 60 Vbeta primers were used for the PCR. Sequencing was performed with immunoSEQ multiplex PCR; in TCRdb, only in-frame clones are kept and a portion is missing. The sample carries about 120,000 clones, around 66% recorded once. Each donor's status was that of a healthy bone marrow donor. This CDR3 has 16 residues. Germline lookup yields CDR1 GTSNPN and CDR2 SVGIG (reference sequence). This clone appeared a single time. As yet, its antigen is unknown. The sample comprised PBMCs. The gene calls are TRBV30 and TRBJ2-5; D is perhaps TRBD1 (5 bases). The J call may be in error: the DNA end matches TRBJ2-7 better. The TCR sequence derives from a woman aged 35 to 49 in good health and CMV-seropositive. The CDR3 DNA is TGTGCCTGGAGTGAACCCGACAGATGGAGCTCCTACGAGCAGTACTTC. This translates into CAWSEPDRWSSYEQYF.